The 7 T cell receptor beta chains reported below all come from one sample, sequenced in a study of cytomegalovirus exposure and HLA in healthy donors. 60 Vbeta and 13 Jbeta primers were used in PCR. Libraries were prepared by immunoSEQ multiplex PCR; TCRdb keeps only in-frame clonotypes and omits some of them. In the table there are around 97,000 clones, over 75% of which are singletons. The sample consisted of PBMCs. The origin of the receptors is a man aged 40-49 years in good health and CMV-seropositive.

The chain uses TRBV5-1 and TRBJ1-1, with TRBD1 as a possible D gene (5 bases). Deletions cut 3 bases from V and 4 bases from J, with 16 bases between. CDR1 and CDR2 from the germline V gene are SGHRS and YFSETQ. CDR3 length: 15 residues. DNA for the CDR3: TGCGCCAGCAGCTCCACTCAGGGCGGGATCACTGAAGCTTTCTTT. Translated: CASSSTQGGITEAFF.

J is TRBJ2-2 and V is TRBV15; tentatively, D is TRBD2 (5 bases). The germline V gene encodes CDR1 LNHNV and CDR2 YYDKDF (reference sequence). The CDR3 extends over 16 amino acids. Deletions cut 0 bases from V and 4 bases from J, with 12 bases between. The CDR3 loop is CATSRDVGVGTGELFF. As DNA, the CDR3 is TGTGCCACCAGCAGAGATGTGGGAGTAGGCACCGGGGAGCTGTTTTTT. Full variable domain (outside the CDR3, taken from reference TRBV15 and TRBJ2-2): DAMVIQNPRYQVTQFGKPVTLSCSQTLNHNVMYWYQQKSSQAPKLLFHYYDKDFNNEADTPDNFQSRRPNTSFCFLDIRSPGLGDTAMYLCATSRDVGVGTGELFFGEGSRLTVL.

This clone was counted between two and nine times. The V and J genes are TRBV28 and TRBJ1-4, with D possibly matching TRBD1 (5 bases). Germline assignment: CDR1 MDHEN and CDR2 SYDVKM. This CDR3 has 14 residues. Between the trimmed V and J ends, which lost 3 bases and 8 bases, there was a span of 13 bases. This chain's CDR3 is CASSFADTNEKLFF. CDR3 nucleotides: TGTGCCAGCAGTTTCGCGGACACCAACGAAAAACTGTTTTTT.

This chain uses TRBV19 with TRBJ2-7, with TRBD2 identical over 7 bases. Germline CDR1 and CDR2: LNHDA and SQIVND (reference sequence). The trim removed 6 bases at V and 2 bases at J, leaving 13 bases unmatched. The CDR3 spans 16 residues. CDR3 residues: CASSGEGPFYPYEQYF. The DNA for the CDR3 is TGTGCCAGTAGCGGGGAGGGTCCCTTCTACCCCTACGAGCAGTACTTC.

The CDR3: CAWTRTSGRRYNEQFF. The CDR3 nucleotides read TGTGCCTGGACAAGGACTAGCGGGAGGAGGTACAATGAGCAGTTCTTC. The V and J genes are TRBV30 and TRBJ2-1, with 14 bases fitting TRBD2. CDR1 GTSNPN and CDR2 SVGIG come from the germline V gene (reference sequence). CDR3 length: 16 amino acids. V trimming: 4 bases; J trimming: 4 bases; junction bases outside the gene matches: 6.

This chain joins TRBV5-4 and TRBJ2-2, with TRBD1 identical over 8 bases. CDR3 length: 15 residues. CDR1 is SGHNT and CDR2 is YYREEE in the germline V gene (reference sequence). V was pared by 4 bases and J by 6 bases, with 8 bases of the junction left unmatched. CDR3 region: CASSVEQGDAGELFF. The CDR3 DNA sequence: TGTGCCAGCAGCGTAGAACAGGGGGATGCCGGGGAGCTGTTTTTT.

This chain joins TRBV11-3 and TRBJ2-2; TRBD1 aligns across 9 bases. Unmatched junction bases numbered 8, after V lost 5 bases and J lost 4 bases. Germline loops: CDR1 SGHNT, CDR2 YENEEA. The CDR3 has 16 residues. DNA for the CDR3: TGTGCCAGCAGCGTATCCCGACAGGGGGGCACCGGGGAGCTGTTTTTT. It yields the protein CASSVSRQGGTGELFF.